One and the same sample provided the 32 T cell receptor beta chains below, sequenced in a study of T-cell memory formation after mild COVID-19. TCRdb redid the calling of the 5' RACE reads with MiXCR, one entry per CDR3 protein. The sample includes 95,000 to 110,000 distinct CDR3 sequences, around 14% of them seen just once. Sequencing was performed on PBMCs or a T cell subset sorted from them (not recorded which). The receptors were sampled from a man younger than 35 who had mild COVID-19 (a few samples of this study predate the infection). Cell type and time point are not known.

This clonotype was picked up many times. The chain is built from TRBV20-1 and TRBJ2-7; possibly TRBD2 for D (6 bases). V dropped 5 bases and J dropped 3 bases, with 14 bases sitting between them. The CDR3 has 13 amino acids. Germline CDR1 DFQATT, CDR2 SNEGSKA (reference sequence). The CDR3, as DNA: TGCAGTGCTGTACCGGGACTGATCTACGAGCAGTACTTC. It is translated as CSAVPGLIYEQYF.

This clonotype was seen repeatedly, ten times or more. The chain combines TRBV7-2 with TRBJ1-2; TRBD1 is a possible D gene (5 bases). The CDR3 sequence is 13 residues long. V shed 4 bases and J shed 8 bases, with 14 bases lying between them. Germline V gives CDR1 SGHTA, CDR2 FQGNSA. The CDR3 nucleotides are TGTGCCAGCAGCTCGACAGCCGGAGGAGGCTACACCTTC. As protein: CASSSTAGGGYTF.

CDR3 sequence: CATSRAALGNTEAFF. Written as DNA, the CDR3 is TGTGCCACCAGCAGAGCGGCCCTCGGAAACACTGAAGCTTTCTTT. This chain connects TRBV15 to TRBJ1-1, with D unresolved. V lost 1 base to trimming and J lost 2 bases, with 11 bases between them. The CDR3 has 15 residues. Germline CDR1 is LNHNV and CDR2 is YYDKDF (reference sequence). The entire variable domain, with the rest obtained from reference TRBV15 and TRBJ1-1, is as follows: DAMVIQNPRYQVTQFGKPVTLSCSQTLNHNVMYWYQQKSSQAPKLLFHYYDKDFNNEADTPDNFQSRRPNTSFCFLDIRSPGLGDTAMYLCATSRAALGNTEAFFGQGTRLTVV.

The chain is built from TRBV6-6 and TRBJ2-3, with D tentatively TRBD1 or TRBD2 (5 bases each). V was clipped by 2 bases and J by 1 base, with 13 bases between them. The CDR3 is 16 amino acids. The germline V gene encodes CDR1 MNHNY and CDR2 SVGAGI (reference sequence). The CDR3 bases are TGTGCCAGCAGTTACGCCGGGACGAGGCGCACAGATACGCAGTATTTT. Residues: CASSYAGTRRTDTQYF.

This clonotype was detected only a few times. This chain uses TRBV30 with TRBJ2-7, with a tentative D call TRBD1 (6 bases). This CDR3 has 13 amino acids. With 2 bases removed from V and 3 bases from J, the gap between germline ends came to 11 bases. The germline V gene encodes CDR1 GTSNPN and CDR2 SVGIG (reference sequence). The CDR3 coding sequence is TGTGCCTGGAGTTACGGGGACAACTACGAGCAGTACTTC. Translated, it gives CAWSYGDNYEQYF.

The chain carries TRBV7-9 and TRBJ2-3; D unclear. Germline CDR1 is SEHNR and CDR2 is FQNEAQ (reference sequence). Trimming cost V 4 bases and J 6 bases, with 14 bases left between them. There are 14 residues in the CDR3. DNA of the CDR3: TGTGCCAGCAGCTCGGGCCCTGTCTGGGATACGCAGTATTTT. Translation gives CASSSGPVWDTQYF.

V and J are TRBV12-3 or TRBV12-4 and TRBJ1-1; D may be TRBD1 (5 bases). The CDR3 has 14 residues. Trimming left V 3 bases short and J 5 bases short, with 13 bases between. The DNA of the CDR3 is TGTGCCAGCAGTTTGGGGACCCTGGGGACTGAAGCTTTCTTT. Its translation is CASSLGTLGTEAFF.

This clonotype was seen at least ten times. The chain is built from TRBV7-3 and TRBJ2-3; 8 bases line up with TRBD1. V lost 5 bases, J lost 7 bases, and 11 bases stayed unmatched. Per the germline V gene, CDR1 is SGHTA and CDR2 is FQGTGA. The CDR3 is 15 amino acids. The CDR3 protein is CASSPTGTGINTQYF. CDR3 in DNA: TGTGCCAGCAGCCCTACCGGGACAGGTATTAATACGCAGTATTTT.

This clonotype appeared a few times. This sequence joins TRBV5-8 and TRBJ2-7; D call uncertain. CDR1 and CDR2 (germline): SGHTS, YDEGEE. The CDR3 totals 13 residues. V gave up 7 bases and J gave up 1 base, with 12 bases separating them. CDR3 nucleotides: TGTGCCAGCGTGAGGCGAGGATCCTACGAGCAGTACTTC. It translates to CASVRRGSYEQYF.

In this sample, this clonotype turned up many times. The V and J genes are TRBV18 and TRBJ2-2; 8 bases line up with TRBD2. The V and J ends lost 2 bases and 3 bases, in that order; junction bases with no gene match: 2. There are 15 residues in the CDR3. Germline CDR1 KGHSH, CDR2 LQKENI. The DNA of the CDR3 is TGTGCCAGCTCACCAGACGGGGGGGACACCGGGGAGCTGTTTTTT. It specifies CASSPDGGDTGELFF.

The chain links TRBV29-1 to TRBJ1-2; the match to TRBD1 covers 7 bases. Germline CDR1 and CDR2: SQVTM and ANQGSEA. V shed 4 bases and J 4 bases; nucleotides not matched to a gene: 6. The CDR3 spans 13 residues. The CDR3 here is CSVAGGASYGYTF. The CDR3 nucleotides read TGCAGCGTTGCAGGGGGGGCCAGCTATGGCTACACCTTC.

This clonotype was seen a handful of times. J is TRBJ2-2 and V is TRBV6-5, with D perhaps given as TRBD1 or TRBD2 (6 bases each). V lost 4 bases and J 6 bases, leaving 18 bases between the germline ends. The CDR3 consists of 16 residues. Per the germline V gene, CDR1 is MNHEY and CDR2 is SVGAGI. CDR3 sequence reads: CASSSLAGEDPGELFF. CDR3 coding DNA: TGTGCCAGCAGTTCGCTGGCAGGGGAGGATCCCGGGGAGCTGTTTTTT.

This clonotype was recorded a few times. The rearrangement links TRBV5-1 to TRBJ2-7; no clear D. The length of the CDR3 is 12 residues. Trimming took off 6 bases at V and 0 bases at J, with 7 bases between the two ends. Germline loops: CDR1 SGHRS, CDR2 YFSETQ. CDR3 nucleotides: TGCGCCAGCACCAGTTCCTCCTACGAGCAGTACTTC. Translation: CASTSSSYEQYF. Full variable domain (missing parts from reference TRBV5-1 and TRBJ2-7): KAGVTQTPRYLIKTRGQQVTLSCSPISGHRSVSWYQQTPGQGLQFLFEYFSETQRNKGNFPGRFSGRQFSNSRSEMNVSTLELGDSALYLCASTSSSYEQYFGPGTRLTVT.

This clonotype showed up many times. This chain links TRBV12-3 or TRBV12-4 with TRBJ2-1; 8 bases map to TRBD1. V dropped 5 bases and J dropped 13; count of bases not matched to a gene: 4. This CDR3 comprises 11 residues. CDR3 protein: CASSVGTGQFF. DNA for the CDR3: TGTGCCAGCAGTGTCGGGACAGGTCAGTTCTTC.

The chain uses TRBV5-6 and TRBJ2-3; the D gene is possibly TRBD1 (5 bases). The V and J ends lost 1 base and 0 bases respectively, with 9 bases between them. The length of the CDR3 is 15 residues. The V gene's germline CDR1 is SGHDT and CDR2 YYEEEE. CDR3: CASSLQGPSTDTQYF. CDR3 coding DNA: TGTGCCAGCAGCTTGCAGGGTCCTAGCACAGATACGCAGTATTTT.

The chain employs TRBV6-6 and TRBJ2-1; tentative D call: TRBD1 (5 bases). There are 13 residues in the CDR3. Between the trimmed V and J ends, which lost 2 bases and 8 bases, there was a span of 10 bases. CDR1 and CDR2 from the germline V gene are MNHNY and SVGAGI (reference sequence). In DNA, the CDR3 is TGTGCCAGCAGTTACAACCAAGGGGATGAGCAGTTCTTC. It encodes CASSYNQGDEQFF.

The J gene is TRBJ2-5, the V gene TRBV6-6, with a tentative D call TRBD2 (6 bases). The germline V and J ends were trimmed by 2 bases and 0 bases, with 7 bases remaining between them. This CDR3 region has 14 residues. The germline CDR1 and CDR2 sequences are MNHNY and SVGAGI (reference sequence). This chain's CDR3 is CASSYAGYQETQYF. As DNA, the CDR3 is TGTGCCAGCAGTTACGCGGGGTACCAAGAGACCCAGTACTTC.

This clonotype was observed a few times. V is TRBV6-6 and J is TRBJ1-1; D gene ambiguous. V dropped 6 bases and J dropped 5 bases, with 16 bases sitting between them. Germline assignment: CDR1 MNHNY and CDR2 SVGAGI (reference sequence). The CDR3 spans 14 residues. The DNA of the CDR3 is TGTGCCAGCAGGGCACGGGAAGTCTGGACTGAAGCTTTCTTT. This gives the protein CASRAREVWTEAFF.

The V call is TRBV29-1, the J call TRBJ1-4; 8 bases fit TRBD1. Germline assignment: CDR1 SQVTM and CDR2 ANQGSEA. The CDR3 runs 12 residues. Germline trimming cut 5 bases from V and 8 bases from J; bases unmatched to any gene: 4. This CDR3 reads CSVFSGGEKLFF. As DNA, the CDR3 is TGCAGCGTTTTTTCAGGGGGCGAAAAACTGTTTTTT. The full variable domain, with the rest looked up from reference TRBV29-1 and TRBJ1-4, is SAVISQKPSRDICQRGTSLTIQCQVDSQVTMMFWYRQQPGQSLTLIATANQGSEATYESGFVIDKFPISRPNLTFSTLTVSNMSPEDSSIYLCSVFSGGEKLFFGSGTQLSVL.

The genes are TRBV20-1 and TRBJ1-2; TRBD1 aligns across 8 bases. In germline, CDR1 is DFQATT, CDR2 SNEGSKA (reference sequence). This CDR3 has 13 amino acids. The V segment lost 6 bases and the J segment 8 bases; nucleotides outside the gene matches: 11. DNA for the CDR3: TGCAGTGCCAGACCGGACAGGGTGTTCGGCTACACCTTC. Amino acids: CSARPDRVFGYTF.

This clonotype appeared many times. The chain has TRBV20-1 and TRBJ2-7; 8 bases line up with TRBD1. Germline trimming cut 4 bases from V and 6 bases from J; bases unmatched to any gene: 11. The germline CDR1 and CDR2 sequences are DFQATT and SNEGSKA (reference sequence). The CDR3 loop spans 14 amino acids. The CDR3 bases are TGCAGTGCTATCGTCGGGACAGGAGTCCCCGAGCAGTACTTC. This codes for CSAIVGTGVPEQYF.

This clonotype was detected a few times. The rearrangement links TRBV29-1 to TRBJ2-6; D gene ambiguous. This CDR3 region has 12 residues. V lost 4 bases to trimming and J lost 2 bases, with 3 bases between them. Germline V gene sequence: CDR1 SQVTM, CDR2 ANQGSEA. The CDR3 sequence is CSVVTGANVLTF. CDR3 bases: TGCAGCGTTGTGACTGGGGCCAACGTCCTGACTTTC.

This clonotype came up a few times. The V gene is TRBV12-3 or TRBV12-4, the J gene TRBJ2-3; D possibly corresponds to TRBD2 (7 bases). Trimming shortened V by 7 bases and J by 2 bases, and 16 bases separated the two germline ends. The CDR3 sequence is 15 residues long. The CDR3 loop is CASTSGGWNTDTQYF. Here the CDR3 DNA reads TGTGCCAGCACCTCGGGGGGCTGGAACACAGATACGCAGTATTTT.

The chain recombines TRBV6-5 with TRBJ2-7, with D possibly being TRBD1 (6 bases). The germline V and J ends were trimmed by 0 bases and 1 base, with 13 bases remaining between them. The CDR3 runs to 16 residues. CDR1 is MNHEY, CDR2 SVGAGI, per germline. The CDR3, as DNA: TGTGCCAGCAGTTACTCGCTTTTACAGGGATCCTACGAGCAGTACTTC. It is translated as CASSYSLLQGSYEQYF.

This clonotype was counted at least ten times. This chain uses TRBV7-6 with TRBJ2-1; D is uncertain. The V gene lost 1 base and the J gene lost 9 bases, with 4 bases spanning the gap. The germline CDR1 and CDR2 sequences are SGHVS and FNYEAQ. The CDR3 contains 11 residues. The CDR3 loop is CASSLGAEQFF. As DNA, the CDR3 is TGTGCCAGCAGCTTAGGTGCTGAGCAGTTCTTC.

This clonotype was detected a few times. The gene calls are TRBV18 and TRBJ2-4; D gene uncertain. Between the trimmed V and J ends, which lost 2 bases and 7 bases, there was a span of 6 bases. The CDR3 loop spans 12 amino acids. CDR1 KGHSH and CDR2 LQKENI come from the germline V gene. The CDR3 DNA follows: TGTGCCAGCTCACCATATGGGAACATTCAGTACTTC. It encodes CASSPYGNIQYF.

This clonotype has more than one count but fewer than ten. The genes are TRBV30 and TRBJ2-1; tentative D call: TRBD1 (6 bases). The CDR3 has 14 residues. Germline V gene lookup returns CDR1 GTSNPN and CDR2 SVGIG (reference sequence). V lost 1 base and J 8 bases, leaving 15 bases between the germline ends. This CDR3 is CAWSEGSGGDEQFF. The CDR3 DNA is TGTGCCTGGAGTGAGGGCTCTGGGGGCGATGAGCAGTTCTTC.

The CDR3 protein is CASSQSTSGGETQYF. DNA for the CDR3: TGCGCCAGCAGCCAATCGACTAGCGGGGGGGAGACCCAGTACTTC. V gene TRBV4-1 combines with J gene TRBJ2-5; 13 bases match TRBD2. The CDR3 extends over 15 amino acids. J gave up 5 bases and V 2 bases, and 2 bases lay outside the gene matches. Germline CDR1 and CDR2: MGHRA and YSYEKL.

The V call is TRBV12-5, the J call TRBJ2-2; D possibly corresponds to TRBD1 (6 bases). Germline V CDR1 and CDR2: LGHNT, FRNRAP. V lost 6 bases and J lost 2, with 13 bases in between. CDR3 length equals 15 residues. The CDR3 reads CASGPGTINTGELFF. Here the CDR3 DNA reads TGTGCTAGTGGACCAGGGACAATCAACACCGGGGAGCTGTTTTTT.

The chain recombines TRBV21-1 with TRBJ2-7; the table names TRBD1, a call not compared with the DNA. TRBV21-1 is deemed a pseudogene. The length of the CDR3 is 16 residues. The DNA for the CDR3 is TGTGCCAGCAGCAAAGCCCTCAGGGCAGGGTACTACGAGCAGTACGTC. Translated: CASSKALRAGYYEQYV.

This sequence joins TRBV2 and TRBJ1-1; TRBD1 is a possible D gene (6 bases). The CDR3 length is 12 residues. CDR1 is SNHLY and CDR2 is FYNNEI in the germline V gene. The V and J ends lost 6 bases and 4 bases respectively, with 9 bases between them. The CDR3 reads CASRRGGTEAFF. CDR3 sequence (DNA): TGTGCCAGCAGGAGGGGGGGCACTGAAGCTTTCTTT. Full variable domain (missing parts from reference TRBV2 and TRBJ1-1): EPEVTQTPSHQVTQMGQEVILRCVPISNHLYFYWYRQILGQKVEFLVSFYNNEISEKSEIFDDQFSVERPDGSNFTLKIRSTKLEDSAMYFCASRRGGTEAFFGQGTRLTVV.

This clonotype was seen a few times. The chain has TRBV6-5 and TRBJ2-2, with D possibly TRBD1 on 6 matching bases. This CDR3 spans 16 amino acids. Germline CDR1 and CDR2: MNHEY and SVGAGI. V was clipped by 8 bases and J by 4 bases, with 20 bases between them. Here the CDR3 DNA reads TGTGCCAGCGGAAAAGGGACATCTTTTCCCACCGGGGAGCTGTTTTTT. Protein sequence: CASGKGTSFPTGELFF.